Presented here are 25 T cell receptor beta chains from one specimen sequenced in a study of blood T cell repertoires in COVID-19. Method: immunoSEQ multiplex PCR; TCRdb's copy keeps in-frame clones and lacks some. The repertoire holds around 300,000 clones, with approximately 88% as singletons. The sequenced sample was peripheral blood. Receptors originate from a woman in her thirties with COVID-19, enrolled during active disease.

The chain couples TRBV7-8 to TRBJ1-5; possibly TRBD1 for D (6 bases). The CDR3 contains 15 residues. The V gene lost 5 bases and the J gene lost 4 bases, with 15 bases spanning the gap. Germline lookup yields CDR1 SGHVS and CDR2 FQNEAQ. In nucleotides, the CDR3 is TGTGCCAGCAGCCCCCGGACAGTGCTGAATCAGCCCCAGCATTTT. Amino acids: CASSPRTVLNQPQHF.

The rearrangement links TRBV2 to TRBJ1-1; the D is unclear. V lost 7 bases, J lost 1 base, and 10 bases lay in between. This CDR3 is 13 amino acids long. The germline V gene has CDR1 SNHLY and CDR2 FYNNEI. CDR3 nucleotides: TGTGCCAGCATCGTGAGTTGGAACACTGAAGCTTTCTTT. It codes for CASIVSWNTEAFF.

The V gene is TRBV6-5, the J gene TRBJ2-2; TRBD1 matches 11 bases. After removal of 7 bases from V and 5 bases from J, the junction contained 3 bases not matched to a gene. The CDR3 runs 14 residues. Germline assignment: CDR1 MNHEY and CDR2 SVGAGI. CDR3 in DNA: TGTGCCAGCACACGGGACAGGGGGACCGGGGAGCTGTTTTTT. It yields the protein CASTRDRGTGELFF.

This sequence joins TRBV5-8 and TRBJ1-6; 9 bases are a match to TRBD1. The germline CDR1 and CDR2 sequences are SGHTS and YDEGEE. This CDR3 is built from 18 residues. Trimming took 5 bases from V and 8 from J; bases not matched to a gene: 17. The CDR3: CASSSTGGMSLGYSPLHF. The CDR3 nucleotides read TGTGCCAGCAGTTCTACAGGGGGCATGTCGTTGGGGTATTCACCCCTCCACTTT. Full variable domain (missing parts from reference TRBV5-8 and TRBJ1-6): EAGVTQSPTHLIKTRGQQATLRCSPISGHTSVYWYQQALGLGLQFLLWYDEGEERNRGNFPPRFSGRQFPNYSSELNVNALELEDSALYLCASSSTGGMSLGYSPLHFGNGTRLTVT.

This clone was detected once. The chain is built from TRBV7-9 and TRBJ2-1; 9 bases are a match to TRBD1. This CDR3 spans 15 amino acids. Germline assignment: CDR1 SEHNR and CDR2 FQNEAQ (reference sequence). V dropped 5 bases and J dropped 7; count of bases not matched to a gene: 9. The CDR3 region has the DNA TGTGCCAGCAGCCAACCGGGACAGGGATCGAATGAGCAGTTCTTC. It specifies CASSQPGQGSNEQFF.

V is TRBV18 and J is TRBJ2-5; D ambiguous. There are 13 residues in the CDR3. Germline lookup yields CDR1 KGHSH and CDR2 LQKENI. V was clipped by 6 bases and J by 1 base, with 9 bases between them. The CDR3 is CASSSGSQETQYF. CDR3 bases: TGTGCCAGCTCGTCCGGGTCCCAAGAGACCCAGTACTTC.

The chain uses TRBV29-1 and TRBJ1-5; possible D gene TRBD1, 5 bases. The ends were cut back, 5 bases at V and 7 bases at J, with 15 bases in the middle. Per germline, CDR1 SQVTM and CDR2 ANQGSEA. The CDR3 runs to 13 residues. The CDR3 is CSVIQVLGQPQHF. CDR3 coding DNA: TGCAGCGTTATACAGGTCTTGGGACAGCCCCAGCATTTT.

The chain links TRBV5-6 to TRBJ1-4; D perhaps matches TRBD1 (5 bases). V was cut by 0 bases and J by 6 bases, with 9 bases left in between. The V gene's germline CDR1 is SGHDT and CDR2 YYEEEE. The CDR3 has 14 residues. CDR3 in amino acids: CASSLVWGDEKLFF. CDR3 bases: TGTGCCAGCAGCTTGGTCTGGGGGGATGAAAAACTGTTTTTT.

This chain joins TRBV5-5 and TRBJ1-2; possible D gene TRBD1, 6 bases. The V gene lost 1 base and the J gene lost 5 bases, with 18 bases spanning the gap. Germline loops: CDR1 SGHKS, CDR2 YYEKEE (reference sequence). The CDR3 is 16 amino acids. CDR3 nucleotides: TGTGCCAGCAGCTTGTTCGCATACAGGGAATTATATGGCTACACCTTC. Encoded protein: CASSLFAYRELYGYTF.

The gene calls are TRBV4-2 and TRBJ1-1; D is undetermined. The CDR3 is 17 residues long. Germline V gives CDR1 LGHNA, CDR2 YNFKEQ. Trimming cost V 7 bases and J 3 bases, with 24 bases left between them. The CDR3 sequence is CASTRWHRGRGDTEAFF. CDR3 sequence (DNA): TGTGCCAGCACCCGCTGGCACCGGGGTCGTGGGGACACTGAAGCTTTCTTT.

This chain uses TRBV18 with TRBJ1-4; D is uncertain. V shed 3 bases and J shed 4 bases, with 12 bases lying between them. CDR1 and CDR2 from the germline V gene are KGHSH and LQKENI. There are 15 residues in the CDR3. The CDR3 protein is CASSPRRTDNEKLFF. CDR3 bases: TGTGCCAGCTCACCTCGGAGGACGGATAATGAAAAACTGTTTTTT. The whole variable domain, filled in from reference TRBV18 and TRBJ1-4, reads NAGVMQNPRHLVRRRGQEARLRCSPMKGHSHVYWYRQLPEEGLKFMVYLQKENIIDESGMPKERFSAEFPKEGPSILRIQQVVRGDSAAYFCASSPRRTDNEKLFFGSGTQLSVL.

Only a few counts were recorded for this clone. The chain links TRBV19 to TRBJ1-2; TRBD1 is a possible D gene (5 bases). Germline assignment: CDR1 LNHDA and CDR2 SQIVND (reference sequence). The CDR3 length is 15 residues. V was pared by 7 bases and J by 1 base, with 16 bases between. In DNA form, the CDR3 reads TGTGCCAGTACCATGGAAGGACAAATTAACTATGGCTACACCTTC. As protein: CASTMEGQINYGYTF.

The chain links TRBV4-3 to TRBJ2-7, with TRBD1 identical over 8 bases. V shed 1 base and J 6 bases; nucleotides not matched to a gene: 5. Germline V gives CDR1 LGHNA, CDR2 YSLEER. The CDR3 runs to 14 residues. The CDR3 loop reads CASSQVGQGPEQYF. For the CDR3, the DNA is TGCGCCAGCAGCCAAGTAGGACAGGGTCCCGAGCAGTACTTC.

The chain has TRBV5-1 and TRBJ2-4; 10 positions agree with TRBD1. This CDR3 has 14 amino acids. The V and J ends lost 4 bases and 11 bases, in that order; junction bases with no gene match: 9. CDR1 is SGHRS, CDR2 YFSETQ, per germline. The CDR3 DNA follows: TGCGCCAGCAGCGAACTTACGGGACAGGGGTTTCAGTACTTC. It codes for CASSELTGQGFQYF. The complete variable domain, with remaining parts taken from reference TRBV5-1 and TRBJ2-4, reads KAGVTQTPRYLIKTRGQQVTLSCSPISGHRSVSWYQQTPGQGLQFLFEYFSETQRNKGNFPGRFSGRQFSNSRSEMNVSTLELGDSALYLCASSELTGQGFQYFGAGTRLSVL.

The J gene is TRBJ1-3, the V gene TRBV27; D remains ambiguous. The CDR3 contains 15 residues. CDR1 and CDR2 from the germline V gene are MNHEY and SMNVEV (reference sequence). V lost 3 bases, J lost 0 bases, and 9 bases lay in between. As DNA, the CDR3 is TGTGCCAGCAGTTTGTCCGGGAACTCTGGAAACACCATATATTTT. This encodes CASSLSGNSGNTIYF.

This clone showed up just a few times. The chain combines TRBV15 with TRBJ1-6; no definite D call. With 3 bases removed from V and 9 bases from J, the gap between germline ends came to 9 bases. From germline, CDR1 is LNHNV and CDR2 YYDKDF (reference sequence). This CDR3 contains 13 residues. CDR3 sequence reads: CATSSEEGSPLHF. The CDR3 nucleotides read TGTGCCACCAGCAGTGAGGAAGGTTCACCCCTCCACTTT. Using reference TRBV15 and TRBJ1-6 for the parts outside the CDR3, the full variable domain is DAMVIQNPRYQVTQFGKPVTLSCSQTLNHNVMYWYQQKSSQAPKLLFHYYDKDFNNEADTPDNFQSRRPNTSFCFLDIRSPGLGDTAMYLCATSSEEGSPLHFGNGTRLTVT.

The CDR3 region has the DNA TGTGCCAGCAGCCGGGACAAGGGTATTTTTTCACCCCTCCACTTT. Encoded protein: CASSRDKGIFSPLHF. The rearrangement links TRBV7-8 to TRBJ1-6, with a weak D call TRBD1 (6 bases). Looked up from germline, CDR1 is SGHVS and CDR2 is FQNEAQ. This CDR3 is 15 amino acids long. Trimming shortened V by 5 bases and J by 9 bases, and 17 bases separated the two germline ends.

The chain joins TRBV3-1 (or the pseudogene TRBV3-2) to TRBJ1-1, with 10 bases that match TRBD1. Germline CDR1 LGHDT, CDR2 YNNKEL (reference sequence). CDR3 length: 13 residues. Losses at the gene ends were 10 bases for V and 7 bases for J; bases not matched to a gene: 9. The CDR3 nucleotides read TGTGCCACCAAGCTAGGACAGGGGGATGAAGCTTTCTTT. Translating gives CATKLGQGDEAFF.

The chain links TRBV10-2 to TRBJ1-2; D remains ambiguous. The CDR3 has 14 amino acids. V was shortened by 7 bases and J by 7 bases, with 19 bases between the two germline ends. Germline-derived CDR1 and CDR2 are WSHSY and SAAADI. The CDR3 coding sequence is TGCGCCAGCAATGGAGGGTTAACTTTGGGTGGCTACACCTTC. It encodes CASNGGLTLGGYTF.

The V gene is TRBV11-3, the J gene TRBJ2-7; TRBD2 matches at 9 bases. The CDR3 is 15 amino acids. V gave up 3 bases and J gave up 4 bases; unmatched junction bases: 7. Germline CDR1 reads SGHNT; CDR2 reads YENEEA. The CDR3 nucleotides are TGTGCCAGCAGCTTGTTCGGGGGACTAGCTTACGAGCAGTACGTC. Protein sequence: CASSLFGGLAYEQYV.

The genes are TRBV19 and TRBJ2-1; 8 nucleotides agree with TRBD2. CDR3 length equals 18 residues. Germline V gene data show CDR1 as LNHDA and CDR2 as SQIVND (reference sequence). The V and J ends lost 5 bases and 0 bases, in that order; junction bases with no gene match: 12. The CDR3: CASSPQRGNPSSYNEQFF. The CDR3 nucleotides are TGTGCCAGTAGTCCTCAGCGGGGGAACCCGAGCTCCTACAATGAGCAGTTCTTC. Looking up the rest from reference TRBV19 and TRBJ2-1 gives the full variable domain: DGGITQSPKYLFRKEGQNVTLSCEQNLNHDAMYWYRQDPGQGLRLIYYSQIVNDFQKGDIAEGYSVSREKKESFPLTVTSAQKNPTAFYLCASSPQRGNPSSYNEQFFGPGTRLTVL.

CDR3 region: CASSWGQGAIDTQYF. Here the CDR3 DNA reads TGTGCCAGCAGCTGGGGACAGGGGGCCATAGATACGCAGTATTTT. V is TRBV13 and J is TRBJ2-3; 12 bases fit TRBD1. The CDR3 loop spans 15 amino acids. The trim removed 4 bases at V and 5 bases at J, leaving 4 bases unmatched. Germline CDR1 is PRHDT and CDR2 is FYEKMQ (reference sequence).

In DNA, the CDR3 is TGTGCCAGCAGCTCCGTACCGGGACAGGGCCCAAATTCACCCCTCCACTTT. This gives the protein CASSSVPGQGPNSPLHF. The J gene is TRBJ1-6, the V gene TRBV7-9; 9 bases align to TRBD1. V lost 4 bases to trimming and J lost 7 bases; unmatched junction nucleotides: 11. This CDR3 has 17 residues. Germline V gene sequence: CDR1 SEHNR, CDR2 FQNEAQ (reference sequence).

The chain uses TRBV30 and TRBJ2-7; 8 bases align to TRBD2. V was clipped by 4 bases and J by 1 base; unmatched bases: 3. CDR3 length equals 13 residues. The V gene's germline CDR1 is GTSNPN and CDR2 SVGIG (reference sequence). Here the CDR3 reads CAWTSGGSYEQYF. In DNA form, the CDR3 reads TGTGCCTGGACCAGCGGGGGATCCTACGAGCAGTACTTC. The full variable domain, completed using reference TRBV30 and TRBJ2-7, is SQTIHQWPATLVQPVGSPLSLECTVEGTSNPNLYWYRQAAGRGLQLLFYSVGIGQISSEVPQNLSASRPQDRQFILSSKKLLLSDSGFYLCAWTSGGSYEQYFGPGTRLTVT.

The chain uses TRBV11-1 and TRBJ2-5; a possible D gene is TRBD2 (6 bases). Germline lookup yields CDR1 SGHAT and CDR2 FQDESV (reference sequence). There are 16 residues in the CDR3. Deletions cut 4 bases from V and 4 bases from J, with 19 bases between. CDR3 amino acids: CASSSMSSSGGETQYF. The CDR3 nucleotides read TGTGCCAGCAGCTCGATGTCCTCCTCCGGGGGAGAGACCCAGTACTTC.